This T cell receptor beta chain is drawn from a study of technical replicates of blood from several donors. Here immunoSEQ multiplex PCR was the method, and the copy in TCRdb shows in-frame clones only, minus some. The sample includes tens of thousands of clones, approximately 95% of them seen just once. The V gene's germline CDR1 is LGHNA and CDR2 YSLEER. The V gene lost 0 bases and the J gene lost 3 bases, with 13 bases spanning the gap. The CDR3 consists of 16 residues. The V and J genes are TRBV4-3 and TRBJ2-3; a weak D match, TRBD1 (6 bases). This clonotype originated in a human donor in good health. Sequencing was carried out using T cells isolated from PBMCs. In nucleotides, the CDR3 is TGCGCCAGCAGCCAAGATTCAAACAGGGAAACAGATACGCAGTATTTT. Protein sequence: CASSQDSNRETDTQYF.